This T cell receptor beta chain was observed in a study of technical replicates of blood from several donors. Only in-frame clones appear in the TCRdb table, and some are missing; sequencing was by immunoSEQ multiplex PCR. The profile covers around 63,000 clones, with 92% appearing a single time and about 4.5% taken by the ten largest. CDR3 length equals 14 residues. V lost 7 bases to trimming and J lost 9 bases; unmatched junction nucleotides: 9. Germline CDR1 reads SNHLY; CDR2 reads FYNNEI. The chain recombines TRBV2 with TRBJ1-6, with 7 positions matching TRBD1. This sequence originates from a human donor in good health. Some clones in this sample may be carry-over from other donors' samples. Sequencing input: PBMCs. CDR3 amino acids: CASTRTGVSSPLHF. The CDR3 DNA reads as TGTGCCAGCACTCGAACAGGGGTCTCTTCACCCCTCCACTTT.